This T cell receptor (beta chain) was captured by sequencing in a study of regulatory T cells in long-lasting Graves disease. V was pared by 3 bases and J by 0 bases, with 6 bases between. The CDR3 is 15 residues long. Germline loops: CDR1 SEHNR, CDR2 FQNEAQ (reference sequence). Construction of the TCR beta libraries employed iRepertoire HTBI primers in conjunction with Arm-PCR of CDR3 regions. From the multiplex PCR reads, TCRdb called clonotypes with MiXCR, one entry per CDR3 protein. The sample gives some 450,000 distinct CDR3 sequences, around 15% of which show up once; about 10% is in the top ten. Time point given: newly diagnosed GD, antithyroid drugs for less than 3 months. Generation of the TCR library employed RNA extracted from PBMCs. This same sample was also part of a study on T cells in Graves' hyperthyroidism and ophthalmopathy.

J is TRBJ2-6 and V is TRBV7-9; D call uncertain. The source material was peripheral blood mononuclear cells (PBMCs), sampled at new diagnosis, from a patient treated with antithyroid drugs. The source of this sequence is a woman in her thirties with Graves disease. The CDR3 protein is CASSFPPSGANVLTF. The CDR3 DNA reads TGTGCCAGCAGCTTTCCACCCTCTGGGGCCAACGTCCTGACTTTC.